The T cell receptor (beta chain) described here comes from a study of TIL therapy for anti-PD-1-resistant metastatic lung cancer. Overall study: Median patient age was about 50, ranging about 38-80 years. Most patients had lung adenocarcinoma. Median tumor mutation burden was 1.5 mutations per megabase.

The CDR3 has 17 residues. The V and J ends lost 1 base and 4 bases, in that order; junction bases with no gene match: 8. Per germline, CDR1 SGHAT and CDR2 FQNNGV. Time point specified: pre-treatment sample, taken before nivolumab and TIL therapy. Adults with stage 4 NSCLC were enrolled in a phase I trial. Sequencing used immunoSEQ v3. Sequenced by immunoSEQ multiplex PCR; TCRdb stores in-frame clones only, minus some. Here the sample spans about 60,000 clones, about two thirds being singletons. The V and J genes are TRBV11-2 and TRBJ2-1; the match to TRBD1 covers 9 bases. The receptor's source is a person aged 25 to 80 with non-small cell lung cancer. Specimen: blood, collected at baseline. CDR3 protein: CASSLALQGASYNEQFF. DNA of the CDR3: TGTGCCAGCAGCTTAGCACTACAGGGGGCCTCGTACAATGAGCAGTTCTTC.